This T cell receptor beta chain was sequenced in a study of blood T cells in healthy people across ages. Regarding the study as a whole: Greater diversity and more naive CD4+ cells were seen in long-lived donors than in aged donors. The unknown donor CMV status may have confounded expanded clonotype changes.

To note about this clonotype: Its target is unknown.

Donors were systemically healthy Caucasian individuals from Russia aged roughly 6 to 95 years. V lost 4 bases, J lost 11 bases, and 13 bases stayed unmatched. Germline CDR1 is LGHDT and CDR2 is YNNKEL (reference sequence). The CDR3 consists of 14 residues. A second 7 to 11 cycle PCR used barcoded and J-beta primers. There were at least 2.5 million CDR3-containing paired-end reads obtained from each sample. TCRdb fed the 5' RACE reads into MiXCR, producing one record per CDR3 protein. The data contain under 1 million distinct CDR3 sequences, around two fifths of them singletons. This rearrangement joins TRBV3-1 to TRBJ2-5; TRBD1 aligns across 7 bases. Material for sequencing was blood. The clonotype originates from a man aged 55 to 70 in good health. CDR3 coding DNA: TGTGCCAGCAGCCCGACCAAGGGGGCGCGTGAGCAGTACTTC. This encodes CASSPTKGAREQYF.